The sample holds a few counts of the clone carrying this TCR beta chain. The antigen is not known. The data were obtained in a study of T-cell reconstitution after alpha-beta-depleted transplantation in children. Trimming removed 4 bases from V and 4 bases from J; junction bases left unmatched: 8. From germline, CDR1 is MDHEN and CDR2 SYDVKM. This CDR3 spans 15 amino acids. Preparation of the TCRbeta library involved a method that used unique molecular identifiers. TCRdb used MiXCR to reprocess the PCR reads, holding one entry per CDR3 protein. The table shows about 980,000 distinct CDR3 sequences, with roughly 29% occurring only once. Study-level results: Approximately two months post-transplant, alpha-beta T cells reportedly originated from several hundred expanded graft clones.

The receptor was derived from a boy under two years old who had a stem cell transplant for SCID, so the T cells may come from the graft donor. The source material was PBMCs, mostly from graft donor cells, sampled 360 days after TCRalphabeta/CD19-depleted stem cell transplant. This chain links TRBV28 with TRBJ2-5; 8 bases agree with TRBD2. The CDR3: CASSYTDAGGETQYF. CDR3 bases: TGTGCCAGCAGTTACACCGATGCGGGGGGAGAGACCCAGTACTTC.